This TCR beta chain was obtained from a study of human T cells and chemical hapten exposure (dated by TCRdb to the early 2020s). General notes on the study: For sensitization, 2% DPC in acetone was applied to an approximately 2 cm by approximately 2 cm area of upper inner arm skin. Peripheral blood TCR repertoire changes were tracked in vivo in alopecia patients during primary and secondary sensitization to the hapten diphenylcyclopropenone (DPC). Libraries were combined into a pool for sequencing, and differences in TCR yield between samples came mainly from small differences in library volumes within the pool. The patient cohort, mostly female, included alopecia areata with under or over 50% scalp involvement, alopecia totalis and alopecia universalis. Blood for TCR sequencing was provided by twenty-nine alopecia patients at one to four time points (pre-sensitization, 2, 6 and 24 weeks). Throughout the approximately 24-week study period, patients were also given weekly therapeutic DPC doses on the scalp. Blood samples were taken from patients before sensitization (week 0) and at 2, 6 and about 24 weeks after DPC sensitization. Patch testing was performed on the upper back with Finn chambers containing 0.01% DPC, and the patch tests were scored after 6 days according to International Contact Dermatitis Research Group standards.

This clonotype came up many times. Its binding antigen is unknown. No much larger clone exists at a distance of one base, and base qualities are not known. Library prep was done by RACE. The reads were generated on a NextSeq 500. During library preparation, unique molecular identifiers were attached to individual cDNA molecules so that TCRs could be counted quantitatively and reproducibly. Each blood RNA sample was used to sequence both TCR alpha and TCR beta chains. As for the original processing: A median of about 87,000 TCRs per sample was observed, with a range of about 20,000 to 700,000. V, J and CDR3 annotation of the TCR reads was performed with the Decombinator software suite. For PS versus PT1 abundance plots, all samples were subsampled to the same number of TCRs (28,000). TCRs were defined as expanded if absent before sensitization and observed at least eight times at the 2-week time point. Using fastp trimming at Q25 and MiXCR clonotype assembly, TCRdb reanalyzed the public sequencing data and kept in-frame beta chains. Rows with a matching CDR3 protein are joined into one entry that keeps the most common DNA and genes. For this entry, the V and J calls and clone size follow TCRdb and not the study's own pipeline. The sample has approximately 95,000 distinct CDR3 sequences on record, more than 9.5% of them singletons. 2.5% to 4% of the sample lies in the top ten.

At the junction V is shortened by 2 bases and J by 10 bases, with 19 bases in between. The CDR3 measures 15 amino acids from cysteine to phenylalanine. The read is trimmed to its CDR3 DNA, 45 bases read in frame from base 1. The germline V gene provides CDR1 SGDLS and CDR2 YYNGEE. Results and caveats for the whole study, not just this receptor: Expanded TCRs formed significantly more large CDR3 similarity clusters than pre-sensitization or healthy control sets, consistent with antigen-driven responses. The number of PT1 expanded TCRs positively correlated with patch test score, significant at thresholds 8, 16 and 32 but not 4. Repeated subsampling changed both the strength of the expansion versus patch-test correlation and the threshold at which that correlation became significant. Alopecia, a presumed autoimmune disease, was present in all patients, so the immune response of the patients might differ from that of healthy individuals. DPC sensitization did not change how many TCRs were above 1 in 1000 frequency, and no evidence was found of alterations in global repertoire structure.

The meaning of the sample's time point label: patch test 2, 6 weeks after DPC sensitization. The treatment or condition label, read with the paper, signifies: therapeutic diphenylcyclopropenone sensitization with weekly scalp DPC. Blood at each patch-test visit was drawn before the patch test was applied. Patients were eligible if aged 18 to 70, diagnosed with alopecia and judged suitable for DPC therapy, and pregnant patients were excluded. Total RNA was extracted from unfractionated whole blood collected in Tempus Blood RNA tubes. Here the sequenced sample was whole blood, taken in connection with sensitization to the hapten diphenylcyclopropenone (DPC). The receptor's source is a middle-aged woman with alopecia areata. Some clones in this sample may be carry-over from other donors' samples. Recombination joined TRBV9 with TRBJ2-1, with the D gene not clear enough to name. The CDR3 corresponds to CASSVTPTDTEEQFF. The sequenced DNA is TGTGCCAGCAGCGTTACCCCGACTGACACGGAGGAGCAGTTCTTC.